Below, 10 T cell receptor beta chains from the same sample are listed, as sequenced in a study of cytomegalovirus exposure and HLA in healthy donors. The data were produced by immunoSEQ multiplex PCR, yet TCRdb's version contains in-frame clones alone and is incomplete. The table lists some 68,000 clones, 90% to 95% of them singletons. Sequenced input: PBMCs. The receptors stem from a man aged 18-30 years in good health and CMV-seropositive.

This rearrangement joins TRBV6-6 to TRBJ2-2; D gene ambiguous. The ends were cut back, 9 bases at V and 3 bases at J, with 8 bases in the middle. CDR1 and CDR2 (germline): MNHNY, SVGAGI (reference sequence). CDR3 length: 12 residues. The CDR3 loop reads CASNIHTGELFF. In DNA, the CDR3 is TGTGCCAGTAACATCCACACCGGGGAGCTGTTTTTT.

The V and J genes are TRBV7-9 and TRBJ2-5, with TRBD2 matching 12 bases. The length of the CDR3 is 14 residues. The V gene end was trimmed by 8 bases and the J gene end by 4 bases; junction bases not matched to a gene: 5. Germline V gene lookup returns CDR1 SEHNR and CDR2 FQNEAQ (reference sequence). Here the CDR3 DNA reads TGTGCCAGCGGGGAGACTAGCGGGGGAGAGACCCAGTACTTC. Amino acids: CASGETSGGETQYF.

This clone was recorded only once. This chain uses TRBV11-3 with TRBJ2-1, with 7 bases identical to TRBD1. Germline V gene sequence: CDR1 SGHNT, CDR2 YENEEA. The J segment lost 5 bases and the V segment lost 5 bases, leaving 9 bases of the junction unmatched. The CDR3 covers 15 residues. CDR3 bases: TGTGCCAGCAGCGCGACAGGGCGTCGGGACAATGAGCAGTTCTTC. Amino acids: CASSATGRRDNEQFF.

This clone was counted once. The chain carries TRBV2 and TRBJ1-1; 12 bases fit TRBD1. This CDR3 is built from 15 residues. Germline V gives CDR1 SNHLY, CDR2 FYNNEI. V lost 6 bases and J lost 5; bases outside the gene matches: 7. The CDR3 here is CASSLGQGARTEAFF. DNA for the CDR3: TGTGCCAGCAGCTTGGGACAGGGGGCGAGGACTGAAGCTTTCTTT.

The chain carries TRBV6-5 and TRBJ2-2; 8 positions match TRBD1. Germline CDR1 is MNHEY and CDR2 is SVGAGI. The CDR3 totals 12 residues. The junction had 4 bases not matched to a gene; V was cut back by 6 bases and J by 10 bases. CDR3 in DNA: TGTGCCAGCAGGGACAGGGTAAAGGAGCTGTTTTTT. Its translation is CASRDRVKELFF.

The chain recombines TRBV10-3 with TRBJ2-7; tentatively, D is TRBD1 (6 bases). The V gene lost 3 bases and the J gene lost 2 bases, with 11 bases spanning the gap. Germline CDR1 reads ENHRY; CDR2 reads SYGVKD. The CDR3 is 14 residues long. The CDR3 spells CAISDSAGAYEQYF. The CDR3 region has the DNA TGTGCCATCAGTGATTCGGCAGGGGCCTACGAGCAGTACTTC.

This chain's CDR3 is CASSLASGESYEQYF. Written as DNA, the CDR3 is TGTGCCAGCAGTTTAGCTAGCGGGGAATCCTACGAGCAGTACTTC. The chain employs TRBV28 and TRBJ2-7; 9 bases align to TRBD2. The CDR3 is made up of 15 amino acids. After removal of 2 bases from V and 1 base from J, the junction contained 3 bases not matched to a gene. CDR1 and CDR2 (germline): MDHEN, SYDVKM.

This chain links TRBV7-9 with TRBJ2-5, with D possibly being TRBD2 (5 bases). V was clipped by 4 bases and J by 2 bases, with 8 bases between them. The CDR3 length is 13 residues. Germline CDR1 and CDR2: SEHNR and FQNEAQ (reference sequence). The CDR3 bases are TGTGCCAGCAGCTCAAGAGGGCAAGAGACCCAGTACTTC. Protein product: CASSSRGQETQYF. Based on the CDR3 plus reference TRBV7-9 and TRBJ2-5, the full variable domain is DTGVSQNPRHKITKRGQNVTFRCDPISEHNRLYWYRQTLGQGPEFLTYFQNEAQLEKSRLLSDRFSAERPKGSFSTLEIQRTEQGDSAMYLCASSSRGQETQYFGPGTRLLVL.

The J gene is TRBJ2-6, the V gene TRBV6-1; D may be TRBD1 (5 bases). Trimming shortened V by 4 bases and J by 0 bases, and 7 bases separated the two germline ends. The CDR3 runs 15 residues. Germline loops: CDR1 MNHNS, CDR2 SASEGT. In DNA, the CDR3 is TGTGCCAGCAGTGGCAGGGTCTCTGGGGCCAACGTCCTGACTTTC. Encoded protein: CASSGRVSGANVLTF.

The chain's CDR3 is CATSSQDGYEQYF. The CDR3, as DNA: TGTGCCACCAGCAGTCAGGATGGTTACGAGCAGTACTTC. The chain has TRBV15 and TRBJ2-7; D gene uncertain. Germline V gene lookup returns CDR1 LNHNV and CDR2 YYDKDF (reference sequence). CDR3 size: 13 residues. Trimming left V 3 bases short and J 4 bases short, with 10 bases between.